Listed here are 30 T cell receptor beta chains from one sample, sequenced in a study of long-term antiretroviral therapy in people with HIV. At survey level, the immunoSEQ assay was run in its v3.0 version. The data were produced by immunoSEQ multiplex PCR, yet TCRdb's version contains in-frame clones alone and is incomplete. The sample carries 27,000 or so clones, roughly 80% recorded once. This specimen consisted of unsorted PBMCs, obtained 2.9 years after starting antiretroviral therapy. All receptors come from a man aged 50 or older with HIV.

The chain uses TRBV7-2 and TRBJ2-5, with unresolved D. This CDR3 region has 12 residues. Germline loops: CDR1 SGHTA, CDR2 FQGNSA. The ends were cut back, 5 bases at V and 5 bases at J, with 9 bases in the middle. In DNA form, the CDR3 reads TGTGCCAGCAGCCTACTTGGGGAGACCCAGTACTTC. Translated: CASSLLGETQYF.

The J gene is TRBJ1-2, the V gene TRBV4-3, with TRBD1 matching over 12 bases. The CDR3 extends over 16 amino acids. The V gene end was trimmed by 0 bases and the J gene end by 8 bases; junction bases not matched to a gene: 7. Per germline, CDR1 LGHNA and CDR2 YSLEER. The CDR3 DNA reads TGCGCCAGCAGCCAAGATTGGGGACAGGGGGCTAGGGGCTACACCTTC. Encoded protein: CASSQDWGQGARGYTF.

This chain links TRBV28 with TRBJ2-7; tentatively, D is TRBD1 (5 bases). CDR3 length: 11 residues. Germline lookup yields CDR1 MDHEN and CDR2 SYDVKM. Trimming removed 10 bases at V and 3 bases at J, with 10 bases between. Here the CDR3 reads CAIRQNYEQYF. For the CDR3, the DNA is TGTGCCATAAGACAGAACTACGAGCAGTACTTC.

This chain uses TRBV7-2 with TRBJ1-3; no clear D. Germline V gene data show CDR1 as SGHTA and CDR2 as FQGNSA. The CDR3 is 15 amino acids. Trimming stripped 8 bases from V and 0 bases from J, with 14 bases between. Here the CDR3 DNA reads TGTGCCAGCCAGGTTTACTCTGGCTCTGGAAACACCATATATTTT. This sequence encodes CASQVYSGSGNTIYF.

This chain uses TRBV30 with TRBJ1-1; TRBD1 agrees at 7 bases. This CDR3 is 18 amino acids long. Trimming cost V 4 bases and J 3 bases; bases outside gene matches: 20. Germline assignment: CDR1 GTSNPN and CDR2 SVGIG (reference sequence). Here the CDR3 DNA reads TGTGCCTGGACGCTCTTTGGGGACAGTCGCCCGGGGGACACTGAAGCTTTCTTT. Protein: CAWTLFGDSRPGDTEAFF.

CDR3 residues: CASSYGGGKETQYF. The CDR3 coding sequence is TGTGCCAGCAGTTATGGAGGGGGCAAGGAGACCCAGTACTTC. The rearrangement links TRBV6-5 to TRBJ2-5; D may be TRBD1 (7 bases). The V gene's germline CDR1 is MNHEY and CDR2 SVGAGI. V was trimmed by 3 bases and J by 5 bases, leaving 13 bases between them. The CDR3 runs to 14 residues.

The chain has TRBV9 and TRBJ2-1; perhaps TRBD1 as D (6 bases). The length of the CDR3 is 13 residues. Deletions cut 4 bases from V and 6 bases from J, with 11 bases between. The germline V gene encodes CDR1 SGDLS and CDR2 YYNGEE. This CDR3 reads CASSPEDSNEQFF. The CDR3, as DNA: TGTGCCAGCAGCCCAGAGGACAGCAATGAGCAGTTCTTC.

The chain joins TRBV27 to TRBJ1-2, with TRBD1 matching 11 bases. The germline V gene encodes CDR1 MNHEY and CDR2 SMNVEV (reference sequence). There are 15 residues in the CDR3. J gave up 7 bases and V 5 bases, and 9 bases lay outside the gene matches. DNA of the CDR3: TGTGCCAGCAGTCTTACCGGGACAGGGGGATCTGGCTACACCTTC. Translating gives CASSLTGTGGSGYTF.

The J gene is TRBJ2-2, the V gene TRBV6-5; D call uncertain. This CDR3 comprises 14 residues. V was trimmed by 1 base and J by 4 bases, leaving 7 bases between them. Germline V gene lookup returns CDR1 MNHEY and CDR2 SVGAGI. This CDR3 is CASSYYSGTGELFF. The CDR3 DNA follows: TGTGCCAGCAGTTACTATTCGGGCACCGGGGAGCTGTTTTTT.

The genes are TRBV10-2 and TRBJ1-3; D might be TRBD1 (6 bases). CDR3 length equals 15 residues. V was clipped by 4 bases and J by 0 bases, with 10 bases between them. The germline gives CDR1 WSHSY, CDR2 SAAADI. CDR3 region: CASSGGASSGNTIYF. CDR3 coding DNA: TGCGCCAGCAGTGGGGGGGCCAGCTCTGGAAACACCATATATTTT.

The rearrangement links TRBV5-4 to TRBJ1-1; 7 bases map to TRBD1. The CDR3 runs 15 residues. Unmatched junction bases numbered 13, after V lost 4 bases and J lost 7 bases. CDR1 SGHNT and CDR2 YYREEE come from the germline V gene (reference sequence). In nucleotides, the CDR3 is TGTGCCAGCAGCCCCAAGACAGGGAGTGACGGTGAAGCTTTCTTT. It yields the protein CASSPKTGSDGEAFF.

The CDR3 DNA sequence: TGTGCCAGTGCTTACGCCGGGACACATAGCAATCAGCCCCAGCATTTT. It translates to CASAYAGTHSNQPQHF. The chain has TRBV19 and TRBJ1-5; D perhaps matches TRBD1 (6 bases). The CDR3 is 16 amino acids. Germline lookup yields CDR1 LNHDA and CDR2 SQIVND (reference sequence). V shed 8 bases and J shed 0 bases, with 17 bases lying between them.

The V call is TRBV4-1, the J call TRBJ2-4, with TRBD1 as a possible D gene (5 bases). CDR3 length equals 14 residues. CDR1 is MGHRA and CDR2 is YSYEKL in the germline V gene. V was trimmed by 1 base and J by 9 bases, leaving 13 bases between them. CDR3 protein: CASSQAAGLGIQYF. Written as DNA, the CDR3 is TGCGCCAGCAGCCAAGCCGCAGGGTTGGGCATTCAGTACTTC.

The gene calls are TRBV28 and TRBJ1-2; the D gene is possibly TRBD1 (5 bases). From germline, CDR1 is MDHEN and CDR2 SYDVKM. The CDR3 covers 15 residues. V dropped 3 bases and J dropped 0 bases, with 11 bases sitting between them. For the CDR3, the DNA is TGTGCCAGCAGTTTGGGGGGGGTCGCTAACTATGGCTACACCTTC. It encodes CASSLGGVANYGYTF.

The V call is TRBV18, the J call TRBJ2-5, with D maybe TRBD1 (5 bases). Looked up from germline, CDR1 is KGHSH and CDR2 is LQKENI. V was clipped by 2 bases and J by 4 bases, with 8 bases between them. The CDR3 length is 13 residues. The DNA for the CDR3 is TGTGCCAGCTCACCAATGACAGTAGAGACCCAGTACTTC. Translation gives CASSPMTVETQYF. The full variable domain, in which reference TRBV18 and TRBJ2-5 provide the parts outside the CDR3, is NAGVMQNPRHLVRRRGQEARLRCSPMKGHSHVYWYRQLPEEGLKFMVYLQKENIIDESGMPKERFSAEFPKEGPSILRIQQVVRGDSAAYFCASSPMTVETQYFGPGTRLLVL.

V is TRBV18 and J is TRBJ2-5; 8 bases align to TRBD2. This CDR3 is 17 amino acids long. CDR1 is KGHSH, CDR2 LQKENI, per germline. V shed 1 base and J 4 bases; nucleotides not matched to a gene: 11. CDR3 bases: TGTGCCAGCTCACCACGTTCGGTAGCGGGGACCGTAGAGACCCAGTACTTC. It yields the protein CASSPRSVAGTVETQYF.

This clone turned up a few times. The CDR3 DNA follows: TGCGCCAGCAGCCCTGACCAGGGGGTAGGGGGCTACACCTTC. Protein product: CASSPDQGVGGYTF. The rearrangement joins TRBV5-1 to TRBJ1-2; 7 nucleotides align to TRBD1. Germline V CDR1 and CDR2: SGHRS, YFSETQ. The CDR3 spans 14 residues. The V and J ends lost 4 bases and 8 bases, in that order; junction bases with no gene match: 11.

The chain combines TRBV5-1 with TRBJ2-7; 7 bases agree with TRBD1. The CDR3 has 15 residues. V trimming: 0 bases; J trimming: 3 bases; junction bases outside the gene matches: 6. Germline values: CDR1 SGHRS, CDR2 YFSETQ. The CDR3 sequence: CASSLAWAGGYEQYF. DNA for the CDR3: TGCGCCAGCAGCTTGGCATGGGCAGGGGGCTACGAGCAGTACTTC. The whole variable domain, filled in from reference TRBV5-1 and TRBJ2-7, reads KAGVTQTPRYLIKTRGQQVTLSCSPISGHRSVSWYQQTPGQGLQFLFEYFSETQRNKGNFPGRFSGRQFSNSRSEMNVSTLELGDSALYLCASSLAWAGGYEQYFGPGTRLTVT.

The rearrangement joins TRBV5-4 to TRBJ2-1; 8 bases agree with TRBD2. V was clipped by 3 bases and J by 6 bases; unmatched bases: 11. This CDR3 contains 16 residues. Germline values: CDR1 SGHNT, CDR2 YYREEE (reference sequence). CDR3 coding DNA: TGTGCCAGCAGCTATGACGGGGGGGTGTATCGCAATGAGCAGTTCTTC. Its protein product is CASSYDGGVYRNEQFF.

In DNA, the CDR3 is TGTGCCAGCAGTTTATCAGGATTAGCCAAAAACATTCAGTACTTC. Its protein product is CASSLSGLAKNIQYF. This rearrangement joins TRBV27 to TRBJ2-4; no reliable D call. The V gene's germline CDR1 is MNHEY and CDR2 SMNVEV (reference sequence). The ends were cut back, 0 bases at V and 0 bases at J, with 6 bases in the middle. This CDR3 region has 15 residues.

The V and J genes are TRBV29-1 and TRBJ1-4; possibly TRBD1 for D (5 bases). Germline V gene lookup returns CDR1 SQVTM and CDR2 ANQGSEA. V lost 5 bases and J 8 bases, leaving 15 bases between the germline ends. This CDR3 comprises 13 residues. The CDR3 DNA is TGCAGCGTTTACGACAGAGACGGCGAAAAACTGTTTTTT. Amino acid sequence: CSVYDRDGEKLFF.

The V and J genes are TRBV19 and TRBJ1-1; TRBD1 agrees at 8 bases. The germline V gene encodes CDR1 LNHDA and CDR2 SQIVND (reference sequence). The J segment lost 3 bases and the V segment lost 11 bases, leaving 8 bases of the junction unmatched. The CDR3 extends over 13 amino acids. CDR3 protein: CASGQGGYTEAFF. CDR3 bases: TGTGCCTCTGGACAGGGTGGTTACACTGAAGCTTTCTTT.

The chain has TRBV7-3 and TRBJ2-2, with a tentative D call TRBD2 (5 bases). CDR1 is SGHTA, CDR2 FQGTGA, per germline. V shed 0 bases and J shed 0 bases, with 14 bases lying between them. The CDR3 has 18 residues. The CDR3 nucleotides read TGTGCCAGCAGCTTAACAGGCAGGAGGATCACGAACACCGGGGAGCTGTTTTTT. This encodes CASSLTGRRITNTGELFF.

Only a few counts were recorded for this clone. V usage is TRBV19 and J usage is TRBJ2-2; D is uncertain. V gave up 4 bases and J gave up 0 bases, with 18 bases separating them. The CDR3 is made up of 18 amino acids. Germline CDR1 reads LNHDA; CDR2 reads SQIVND (reference sequence). The CDR3 is CASSNYGSPRANTGELFF. In DNA form, the CDR3 reads TGTGCCAGTAGTAATTACGGCAGTCCTAGGGCGAACACCGGGGAGCTGTTTTTT.

In its sample, this clone was seen a few times. This rearrangement joins TRBV28 to TRBJ2-7; tentatively, D is TRBD2 (5 bases). The germline gives CDR1 MDHEN, CDR2 SYDVKM. The CDR3 is 12 residues long. V shed 5 bases and J shed 3 bases, with 8 bases lying between them. The CDR3 nucleotides are TGTGCCAGCAGTAAGAGGGTCTACGAGCAGTACTTC. Amino acids: CASSKRVYEQYF. Looking up the rest from reference TRBV28 and TRBJ2-7 gives the full variable domain: DVKVTQSSRYLVKRTGEKVFLECVQDMDHENMFWYRQDPGLGLRLIYFSYDVKMKEKGDIPEGYSVSREKKERFSLILESASTNQTSMYLCASSKRVYEQYFGPGTRLTVT.

The chain links TRBV2 to TRBJ1-5; 8 bases agree with TRBD1. The V gene end was trimmed by 6 bases and the J gene end by 0 bases; junction bases not matched to a gene: 7. Germline CDR1 is SNHLY and CDR2 is FYNNEI. This CDR3 has 16 residues. CDR3 residues: CASSYRGGYSNQPQHF. In nucleotides, the CDR3 is TGTGCCAGCAGCTACAGGGGGGGATATAGCAATCAGCCCCAGCATTTT.

The chain couples TRBV2 to TRBJ1-3, with D perhaps TRBD1 (6 bases). CDR1 is SNHLY, CDR2 FYNNEI, per germline. CDR3 length: 15 amino acids. Trimming pared 6 bases from V and 3 bases from J, leaving 15 bases between. The CDR3: CASRAGGASGNTIYF. CDR3 sequence (DNA): TGTGCCAGCAGAGCGGGGGGCGCGAGTGGAAACACCATATATTTT.

The gene calls are TRBV29-1 and TRBJ1-1; D perhaps matches TRBD1 (5 bases). From germline, CDR1 is SQVTM and CDR2 ANQGSEA. Trimming took off 4 bases at V and 5 bases at J, with 8 bases between the two ends. This CDR3 contains 11 residues. CDR3 nucleotides: TGCAGCGTTGGGGAGGGGACTGAAGCTTTCTTT. Protein sequence: CSVGEGTEAFF.

The chain recombines TRBV19 with TRBJ1-2, with TRBD1 matching over 7 bases. The CDR3 has 15 residues. J was trimmed by 8 bases and V by 7 bases; bases with no gene match: 16. Germline-derived CDR1 and CDR2 are LNHDA and SQIVND (reference sequence). The CDR3 protein is CASNTHRGGGNGYTF. In DNA form, the CDR3 reads TGTGCCAGTAATACACACAGGGGAGGCGGTAACGGCTACACCTTC.

This chain joins TRBV7-9 and TRBJ1-1; perhaps TRBD1 as D (5 bases). This CDR3 region has 15 residues. The germline CDR1 and CDR2 sequences are SEHNR and FQNEAQ (reference sequence). V was clipped by 4 bases and J by 0 bases, with 12 bases between them. In nucleotides, the CDR3 is TGTGCCAGCAGCTCGAGACAGAGGATGAACACTGAAGCTTTCTTT. Its protein is CASSSRQRMNTEAFF.